The clone carrying this T cell receptor beta chain has more than one count but fewer than ten. Its antigen remains unidentified. The data stem from a study of post-analysis software for immune sequencing data. General observations from the study: Patients used five TRBV segments, including TRBV5-6, TRBV5-1 and TRBV20-1, more often than controls. Same-batch preparations were strongly co-clustered by F measure. In multiple sclerosis, normalized Chao1 diversity was significantly below that of controls.

Looked up from germline, CDR1 is SGHDN and CDR2 is FVKESK. CDR3 length equals 15 residues. V was cut by 2 bases and J by 7 bases, with 15 bases left in between. Included in the TCR beta cDNA libraries were unique molecular identifiers. cDNA molecules numbering roughly 0.5 million came from roughly 1 to 10 million T cells. TCRdb recomputed calls from the PCR reads with MiXCR, one row per CDR3 protein. Of around 500,000 distinct CDR3 sequences in the sample, 34% are singletons; the top ten hold about 5.6%. The V and J genes are TRBV14 and TRBJ2-1; D is perhaps TRBD1 (5 bases). Sequenced sample: blood. This TCR was recovered from a girl aged 2 to 17 with multiple sclerosis. The DNA for the CDR3 is TGTGCCAGCAGCCAATCACCCGGTAAGGGGAATGAGCAGTTCTTC. It yields the protein CASSQSPGKGNEQFF.